The source of this T cell receptor (beta chain) is a study of T cell responses to AZD1222 COVID-19 vaccine. Findings and limits, study-wide: With two AZD1222 doses given, Spike-specific TCR breadth and depth both rose.

Sequencing was performed with immunoSEQ multiplex PCR; in TCRdb, only in-frame clones are kept and a portion is missing. This table holds fewer than 120,000 clones, over 85% found once. Concerning this clone: What it binds is unknown.

V was clipped by 0 bases and J by 2 bases, with 8 bases between them. Germline V gene lookup returns CDR1 LGHDT and CDR2 YNNKEL (reference sequence). The CDR3 has 14 amino acids. This sample comprised peripheral blood, obtained 28 days after the second AZD1222 dose. The sequence was collected from an adult who received the AZD1222 COVID-19 vaccine. The chain employs TRBV3-1 (or the pseudogene TRBV3-2) and TRBJ2-7, with D unclear. CDR3 nucleotide sequence: TGTGCCAGCAGCCAAGATCGAACGGCCTACGAGCAGTACTTC. The encoded protein is CASSQDRTAYEQYF.